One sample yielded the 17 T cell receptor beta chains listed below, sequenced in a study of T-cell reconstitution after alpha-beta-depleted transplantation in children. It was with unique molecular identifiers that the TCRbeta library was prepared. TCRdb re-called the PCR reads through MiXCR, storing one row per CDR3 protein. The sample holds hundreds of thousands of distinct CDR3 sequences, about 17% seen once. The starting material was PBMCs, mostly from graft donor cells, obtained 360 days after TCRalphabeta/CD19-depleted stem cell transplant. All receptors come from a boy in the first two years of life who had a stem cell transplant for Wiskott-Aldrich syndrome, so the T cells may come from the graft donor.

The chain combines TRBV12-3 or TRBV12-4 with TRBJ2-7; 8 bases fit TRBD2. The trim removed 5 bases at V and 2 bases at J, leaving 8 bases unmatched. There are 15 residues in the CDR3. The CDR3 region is CASSVTGTRAYEQYF. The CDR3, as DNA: TGTGCCAGCAGTGTTACAGGGACTAGGGCCTACGAGCAGTACTTC.

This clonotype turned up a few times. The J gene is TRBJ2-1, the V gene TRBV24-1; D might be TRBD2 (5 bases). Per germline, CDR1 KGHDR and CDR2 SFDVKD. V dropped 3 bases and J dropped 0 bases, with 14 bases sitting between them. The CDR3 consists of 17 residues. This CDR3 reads CATSDEFGKFSYNEQFF. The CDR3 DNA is TGTGCCACCAGTGATGAATTCGGGAAATTCTCCTACAATGAGCAGTTCTTC.

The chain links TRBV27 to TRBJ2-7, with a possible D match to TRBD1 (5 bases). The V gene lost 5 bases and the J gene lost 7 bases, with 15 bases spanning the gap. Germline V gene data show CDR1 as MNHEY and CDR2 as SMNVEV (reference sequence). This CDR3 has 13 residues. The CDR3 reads CASSPPPGKEQYF. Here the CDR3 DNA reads TGTGCCAGCAGTCCCCCACCAGGGAAAGAGCAGTACTTC.

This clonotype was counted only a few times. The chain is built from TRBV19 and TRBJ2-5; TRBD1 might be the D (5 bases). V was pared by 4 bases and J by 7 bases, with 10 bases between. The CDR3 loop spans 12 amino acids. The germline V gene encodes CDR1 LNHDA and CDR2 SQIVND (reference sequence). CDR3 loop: CASSTGMGTQYF. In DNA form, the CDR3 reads TGTGCCAGTAGTACAGGGATGGGGACCCAGTACTTC.

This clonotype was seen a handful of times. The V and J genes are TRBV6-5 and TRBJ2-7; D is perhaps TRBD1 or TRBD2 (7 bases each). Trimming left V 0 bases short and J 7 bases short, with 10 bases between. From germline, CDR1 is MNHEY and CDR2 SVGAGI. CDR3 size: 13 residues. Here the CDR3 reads CASSYSQGGEQYF. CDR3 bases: TGTGCCAGCAGTTACTCGCAGGGGGGGGAGCAGTACTTC.

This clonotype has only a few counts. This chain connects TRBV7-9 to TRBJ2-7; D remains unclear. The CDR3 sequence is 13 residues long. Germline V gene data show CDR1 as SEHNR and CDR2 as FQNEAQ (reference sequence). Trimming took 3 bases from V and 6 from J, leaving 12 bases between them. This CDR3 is CASSFPGAGEQYF. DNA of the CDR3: TGTGCCAGCAGCTTCCCGGGTGCCGGCGAGCAGTACTTC.

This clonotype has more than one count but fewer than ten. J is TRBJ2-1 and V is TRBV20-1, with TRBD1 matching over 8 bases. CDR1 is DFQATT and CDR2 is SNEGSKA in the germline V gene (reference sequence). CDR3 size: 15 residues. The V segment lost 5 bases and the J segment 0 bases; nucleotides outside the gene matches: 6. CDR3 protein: CSAPRTGSSYNEQFF. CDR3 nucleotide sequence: TGCAGTGCTCCCCGGACAGGGAGCTCCTACAATGAGCAGTTCTTC.

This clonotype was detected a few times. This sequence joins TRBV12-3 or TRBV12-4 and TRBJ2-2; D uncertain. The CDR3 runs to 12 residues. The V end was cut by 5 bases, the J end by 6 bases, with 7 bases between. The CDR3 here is CASSPDPGELFF. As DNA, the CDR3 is TGTGCCAGCAGTCCGGATCCCGGGGAGCTGTTTTTT.

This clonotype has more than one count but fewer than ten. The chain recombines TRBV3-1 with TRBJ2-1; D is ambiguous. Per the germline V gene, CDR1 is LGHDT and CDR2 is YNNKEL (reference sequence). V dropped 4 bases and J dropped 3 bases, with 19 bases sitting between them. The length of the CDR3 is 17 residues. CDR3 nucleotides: TGTGCCAGCAGCCCCGCAACGCCGACTCCAAACTACAATGAGCAGTTCTTC. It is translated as CASSPATPTPNYNEQFF.

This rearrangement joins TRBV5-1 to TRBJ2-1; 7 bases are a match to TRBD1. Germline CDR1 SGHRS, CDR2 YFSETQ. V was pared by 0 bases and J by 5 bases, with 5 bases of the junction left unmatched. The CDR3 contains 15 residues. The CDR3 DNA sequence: TGCGCCAGCAGCTTGGCCTGGACAGGAAACAATGAGCAGTTCTTC. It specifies CASSLAWTGNNEQFF.

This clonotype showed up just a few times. Here the CDR3 reads CASTQGDGLTDTQYF. DNA of the CDR3: TGTGCCAGCACCCAGGGAGACGGACTCACAGATACGCAGTATTTT. This sequence joins TRBV7-9 and TRBJ2-3; possibly TRBD1 or TRBD2 for D (5 bases each). Trimming took 7 bases from V and 2 from J, leaving 16 bases between them. The germline CDR1 and CDR2 sequences are SEHNR and FQNEAQ (reference sequence). The CDR3 runs to 15 residues.

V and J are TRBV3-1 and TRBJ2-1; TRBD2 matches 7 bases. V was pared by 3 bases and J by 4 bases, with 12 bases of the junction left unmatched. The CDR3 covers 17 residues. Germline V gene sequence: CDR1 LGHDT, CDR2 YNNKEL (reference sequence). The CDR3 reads CASSQHVAGGIYNEQFF. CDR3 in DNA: TGTGCCAGCAGCCAGCATGTAGCGGGTGGAATTTACAATGAGCAGTTCTTC.

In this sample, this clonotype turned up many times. This CDR3 is CASSLVARMNEQFF. For the CDR3, the DNA is TGTGCCAGCAGCTTAGTCGCGCGTATGAATGAGCAGTTCTTC. J is TRBJ2-1 and V is TRBV7-2, with unresolved D. The germline gives CDR1 SGHTA, CDR2 FQGNSA. The CDR3 contains 14 residues. The ends were cut back, 1 base at V and 7 bases at J, with 11 bases in the middle.

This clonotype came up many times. The CDR3 DNA is TGTGCCAGCAGCGGACGGGGGGGTGTCCTCCAATACAATGAGCAGTTCTTC. The encoded protein is CASSGRGGVLQYNEQFF. The genes are TRBV7-9 and TRBJ2-1, with TRBD2 matching over 8 bases. Germline CDR1 reads SEHNR; CDR2 reads FQNEAQ (reference sequence). The CDR3 is 17 residues long. Trimming at V came to 5 bases and at J to 4 bases, leaving 13 bases not matched to a gene.

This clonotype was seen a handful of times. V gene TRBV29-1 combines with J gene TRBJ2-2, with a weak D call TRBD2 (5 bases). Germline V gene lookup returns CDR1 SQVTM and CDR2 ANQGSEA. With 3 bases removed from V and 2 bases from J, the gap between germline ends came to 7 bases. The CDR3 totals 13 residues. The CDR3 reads CSVDSSNTGELFF. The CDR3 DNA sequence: TGCAGCGTTGATTCTAGCAACACCGGGGAGCTGTTTTTT.

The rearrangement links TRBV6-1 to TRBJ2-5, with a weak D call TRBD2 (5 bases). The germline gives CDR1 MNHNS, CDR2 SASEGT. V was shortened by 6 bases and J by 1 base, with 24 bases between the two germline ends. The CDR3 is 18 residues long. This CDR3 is CASSLGPRDGSSQETQYF. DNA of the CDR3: TGTGCCAGCAGCCTAGGGCCTCGGGATGGGAGCAGCCAAGAGACCCAGTACTTC.

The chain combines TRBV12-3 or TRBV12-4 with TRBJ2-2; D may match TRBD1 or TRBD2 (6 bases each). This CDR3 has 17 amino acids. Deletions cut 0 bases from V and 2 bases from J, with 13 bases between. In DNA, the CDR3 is TGTGCCAGCAGTTTAGCGGCGGGACACCTTAACACCGGGGAGCTGTTTTTT. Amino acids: CASSLAAGHLNTGELFF.